Included here is one T cell receptor beta chain sequence, with context. The count of this clone is one. The antigen this receptor binds is unknown. No clone much larger than this one lies a single base away; base qualities are absent. This sample is part of a study of blood T cell repertoires in COVID-19 (TCRdb year 2020). With regard to the full study: Samples covering the acute and convalescent phases of COVID-19 were provided by collaborators in the United States, Italy and Spain. The material from the prospective study consisted of cDNA or gDNA derived from T cells, B-cell-depleted T cells, or PBMCs. The dataset comprised deeply sampled blood TCRbeta repertoires from subjects exposed to, actively infected with, or recovered from COVID-19. The repertoires were released in a freely available public database meant as a resource for research on the immune response to SARS-CoV-2. Samples were obtained from the ongoing ImmuneRACE study (first 160 participants) and from over 1,000 subjects provided by 6 global collaborators. Nearly every sample came with metadata listing a de-identified subject ID, COVID-19 status, age in years and sex. Where available, HLA class I and class II types were obtained from metadata supplied by the sample provider rather than from assay-based typing. What the research found in general, with its limitations: The quantity of clinical and demographic metadata differed by source and by participant and was supplied without curation.

The immunoSEQ Assay, a bias-controlled multiplex PCR, was used to amplify TCRbeta CDR3 regions from genomic DNA. Turning to the authors' computational methods: The number of nucleated cells in each sample was estimated from the amplification of reference gene primers within the assay. To quantify the absolute abundance of each unique TCRbeta CDR3 rearrangement, sequence reads were collapsed and filtered. For each sample, productive Simpson clonality was calculated by taking the square root of Simpson's diversity index across productive rearrangements. The clones in this table, taken by TCRdb from immuneACCESS, are in-frame only. Not every clone is retained; where verified, under half of the shortfall comes from an unresolved V gene, and the cause of the rest is unknown. The DNA gave D and trimming, while V, J and clone size come from that table. Counted in this sample were 150,000 to 200,000 clones; 80% to 90% of them appeared once. Of the sample, roughly 9% falls within the top ten clones.

In the prospective study, participants were roughly 18 to 100 years old, resided in 25 or so geographic areas of the United States, and were enrolled through a virtual design. To assign participants to cohorts, the prospective study relied on clinical history that participants themselves reported in a screening survey and a study questionnaire. Recovered participants in ImmuneRACE Cohort 3 were defined as having two consecutive negative NP/OP PCR tests, clearance from a healthcare professional, or resolution of symptoms. In the prospective study, mobile phlebotomists collected whole blood, serum and a nasopharyngeal or oropharyngeal swab from each participant. Participants in the prospective study had the option to provide additional blood draws and questionnaires over an approximately 2-month period. Before DNA extraction, prospective study blood samples were shipped either frozen or at room temperature.

Sequencing input: PBMCs or T cells enriched from blood (not recorded which). The TCR originated in a woman in her late teens or twenties who had recovered from COVID-19.

The CDR3 loop reads CASSLAHQGANVLTF. The nucleotide sequence is given as TGTGCCAGCAGCTTAGCGCACCAGGGGGCCAACGTCCTGACTTTC. In this chain, TRBV7-8 is recombined with TRBJ2-6, with no confident D gene call. CDR1 and CDR2 are drawn from the germline V gene: SGHVS, FQNEAQ. At the junction V is shortened by 0 bases and J by 4 bases, with 7 bases in between. The CDR3 runs 15 residues from the cysteine to the phenylalanine. The only DNA kept is the CDR3, 45 bases in frame from the first base. With the rest looked up from the reference TRBV7-8 and TRBJ2-6 genes rather than sequenced, the full variable domain is GAGVSQSPRYKVAKRGQDVALRCDPISGHVSLFWYQQALGQGPEFLTYFQNEAQLDKSGLPSDRFFAERPEGSVSTLKIQRTQQEDSAVYLCASSLAHQGANVLTFGAGSRLTVL.